This TCR beta chain came from a study of cytomegalovirus exposure and HLA in healthy donors. Broader study findings: It was only CMV serostatus that was available as immune exposure information.

Each donor was healthy, and each was a bone marrow donor. About this clone: What it recognizes is unknown.

The PCR used 60 Vbeta and 13 Jbeta primers. Measured with immunoSEQ multiplex PCR; TCRdb has only the in-frame clones, and not every one. The sample includes approximately 150,000 clones, 81% seen only once; the top ten take approximately 1.2%. The TCR was taken from a man aged 50-59 years in good health and CMV-seropositive. Sequencing input: PBMCs.

The CDR3 is CASSRPTGSGSPLHF. The CDR3 DNA follows: TGTGCCAGTAGCAGACCAACAGGGTCGGGATCACCCCTCCACTTT. The chain combines TRBV19 with TRBJ1-6; D possibly corresponds to TRBD1 (6 bases). Per germline, CDR1 LNHDA and CDR2 SQIVND (reference sequence). The CDR3 totals 15 residues. V dropped 6 bases and J dropped 10 bases, with 19 bases sitting between them.